The text below deals with one T cell receptor (beta chain). The antigen this receptor binds is unknown. No quality values exist for individual bases; no much larger clone is one base distant. This sample is part of a study of T cell repertoires in cytomegalovirus infection (dated by TCRdb to about 2019). About the investigation overall: The HLA type of each donor mattered for the analysis, because public TCR beta signatures pointed to carriage of CMV infection along with the matching HLA type. The study at large found these results: The ex vivo response was dominated by HLA-C-restricted CMV-specific TCR beta clonotypes, which also provided the single most frequent clonotype in two of eight donors. In both this cohort and an independent approximately 370-donor cohort, the cumulative frequency of public TCR beta family members distinguished carriers of CMV infection plus the relevant HLA type.

Reading from cysteine to phenylalanine, the CDR3 counts 12 amino acids. Solely the CDR3 DNA is kept, with 36 bases framed from the first base. V and J lose 3 bases and 10 bases, and a span of 12 bases separates them. The data were produced on an Illumina HiSeq 1500. TCRdb ran its own pipeline on the public reads, namely fastp trimming at Q25 and MiXCR clone calling, and kept in-frame beta chains. Rows with one shared CDR3 protein collapse into an entry with the most common genes and DNA. This sample has some 180,000 distinct CDR3 sequences in its table, and about a sixth of those were observed once. Clones ranked in the top ten supply around 27% of the sample.

The clonotype comes from a human donor in good health (CMV status not recorded). Some clones in this sample may be carry-over from other donors' samples. Sequenced: CD8+ T cells from PBMCs. Here the chain combines TRBV12-3 or TRBV12-4 and TRBJ1-1; there is no confident call for the D gene. Here the CDR3 is given as CASSFAVESAFF. The DNA reads TGTGCCAGCAGTTTTGCGGTGGAGTCAGCTTTCTTT.